A selection of T cell receptor beta chains follows, all from one sample in a study of T cell responses to AZD1222 COVID-19 vaccine. Measured with immunoSEQ multiplex PCR; TCRdb has only the in-frame clones, and not every one. Of about 170,000 clones in the sample, roughly nine tenths were seen once. The specimen comprised peripheral blood, sampled on day 0 of AZD1222 vaccination. The receptor set was obtained from an adult in good health. Both conserved end residues are part of each CDR3. A D gene is named only where the DNA matches it firmly. For some rows the clone size is stated as once, few or many, or as a class when expanded; others skip it.

j_call clone_size cdr3_length v_call d_call cdr3_nt cdr3_aa
TRBJ2-1 - 15 TRBV7-3 TRBD2 TGTGCCAGCAGCACTACTAGCGGCACCTACAATGAGCAGTTCTTC CASSTTSGTYNEQFF
TRBJ1-2 - 14 TRBV7-2 - TGTGCCAGCAGCTCCTACGGGACCCCCTATGGCTACACCTTC CASSSYGTPYGYTF
TRBJ2-7 - 14 TRBV7-2 TRBD2 TGTGCCAGCAGCGCCGGGACTAGCGGGGCCGAGCAGTACTTC CASSAGTSGAEQYF
TRBJ1-2 - 14 TRBV6-5 - TGTGCCAGCAGTTACCGGGTCGCGGGCTATGGCTACACCTTC CASSYRVAGYGYTF
TRBJ1-3 - 15 TRBV6-5 - TGTGCCAGCAGTTATAGTGGGGATTCTGGAAACACCATATATTTT CASSYSGDSGNTIYF
TRBJ1-1 - 13 TRBV5-8 - TGTGCCAGCAGCCGAAAGGGGGACACTGAAGCTTTCTTT CASSRKGDTEAFF
TRBJ2-1 - 13 TRBV6-5 - TGTGCCAGCAGTTATATGGCCAGGTATGAGCAGTTCTTC CASSYMARYEQFF
TRBJ2-5 few 11 TRBV12-3/TRBV12-4 - TGTGCCAGCAGTTTACAGGAGACCCAGTACTTC CASSLQETQYF
TRBJ2-7 - 13 TRBV19 - TGTGCCAGTAGTAACAGGGTTGGCTACGAGCAGTACTTC CASSNRVGYEQYF
TRBJ2-2 - 16 TRBV2 TRBD1 TGTGCCAGCACCCTCGGGGACAGGGGGCGTCCCGGGGAGCTGTTTTTT CASTLGDRGRPGELFF
TRBJ1-2 - 12 TRBV15 - TGTGCCACCAGCCGGGACAACTATGGCTACACCTTC CATSRDNYGYTF
TRBJ2-3 - 17 TRBV5-4 - TGTGCCAGCAGCACTTGGCCGTGGAGGGTACCGACAGATACGCAGTATTTT CASSTWPWRVPTDTQYF
TRBJ2-7 - 15 TRBV5-4 TRBD2 TGTGCCAGCAGCTTCTCTAGCGGGGGCTCCTACGAGCAGTACTTC CASSFSSGGSYEQYF
TRBJ2-1 - 18 TRBV7-9 TRBD1 TGTGCCAGCAGCTTAGGCTACCTGCGACAGGGACGAGGCAATGAGCAGTTCTTC CASSLGYLRQGRGNEQFF
TRBJ1-1 - 14 TRBV5-6 - TGTGCCAGCAGCTCCGGCGGGGGGAACACTGAAGCTTTCTTT CASSSGGGNTEAFF
TRBJ2-2 - 16 TRBV18 - TGTGCCAGCTCACCACCGACGACGTTGTTAGCCGGGGAGCTGTTTTTT CASSPPTTLLAGELFF
TRBJ1-6 - 15 TRBV9 TRBD1 TGTGCCAGCAGCGTCGGACAGGCCCATAATTCACCCCTCCACTTT CASSVGQAHNSPLHF
TRBJ2-2 - 13 TRBV7-3 - TGTGCCAGCAGCTTAAGCCCGCTCGGGGAGCTGTTTTTT CASSLSPLGELFF
TRBJ1-2 - 13 TRBV7-2 - TGTGCCAGCAGCTTAGACAGATACTATGGCTACACCTTC CASSLDRYYGYTF
TRBJ2-3 - 12 TRBV5-6 - TGTGCCAGCAGCTTGACCACAGATACGCAGTATTTT CASSLTTDTQYF
TRBJ1-2 - 14 TRBV15 - TGTGCCACCAGCAGAGAGGGAGGGGGTCGAGGCTACACCTTC CATSREGGGRGYTF
TRBJ1-1 - 13 TRBV12-3/TRBV12-4 - TGTGCCAGCAGTTTAGGCCCGAACACTGAAGCTTTCTTT CASSLGPNTEAFF
TRBJ2-3 - 17 TRBV4-1 - TGCGCCAGCAGCCAAGCGGTCCAGATACGATCCACAGATACGCAGTATTTT CASSQAVQIRSTDTQYF
TRBJ1-2 - 16 TRBV7-9 TRBD1 TGTGCCAGCAGCTCTGCCGGGGACAGCTGGATCTATGGCTACACCTTC CASSSAGDSWIYGYTF
TRBJ2-1 - 16 TRBV18 - TGTGCCAGCTCACCACAGGGGGGGGAAGCTTACAATGAGCAGTTCTTC CASSPQGGEAYNEQFF
TRBJ2-7 once 15 TRBV13 TRBD1 TGTGCCAGCAGCCTCAGGGGCCAGGGGGCGCTTGAGCAGTACTTC CASSLRGQGALEQYF
TRBJ2-2 - 16 TRBV6-5 - TGTGCCAGCAGTTACTCTGGGCGGGGCCGCACCGGGGAGCTGTTTTTT CASSYSGRGRTGELFF
TRBJ2-1 - 15 TRBV19 TRBD2 TGTGCCAGTAGTATGGGGACTAGCGGGGGTCTCGAGCAGTTCTTC CASSMGTSGGLEQFF
TRBJ2-2 - 14 TRBV28 - TGTGCCAGCAGCCGCCACAGGAACACCGGGGAGCTGTTTTTT CASSRHRNTGELFF
TRBJ2-1 - 18 TRBV5-1 TRBD1 TGCGCCAGCAGCTGGTGGGCTTTGGGACAGGGGCAATACAATGAGCAGTTCTTC CASSWWALGQGQYNEQFF
TRBJ2-5 - 13 TRBV30 TRBD1 TGTGCCTGGAGTGCGACAGGGTGGGATACCCAGTACTTC CAWSATGWDTQYF
TRBJ2-6 few 15 TRBV12-2 - TGTGCAAGTCCCCAGTCCCCGTCTGGGGCCAACGTCCTGACTTTC CASPQSPSGANVLTF
TRBJ2-1 - 15 TRBV5-5 - TGTGCCAGCTCACGTCAAGAAACAGGGATCTATGAGCAGTTCTTC CASSRQETGIYEQFF
TRBJ1-6 - 15 TRBV7-8 - TGTGCCAGCAGACCCGGAAGGGGAAACGGGTCACCCCTCCACTTT CASRPGRGNGSPLHF
TRBJ2-5 - 16 TRBV19 TRBD2 TGTGCCAGTACCACAGGACGGACTAGCGGACAAGAGACCCAGTACTTC CASTTGRTSGQETQYF
TRBJ1-1 - 14 TRBV3-1/TRBV3-2 - TGTGCCAGCAGCCAAAGGAACGTGAACACTGAAGCTTTCTTT CASSQRNVNTEAFF
TRBJ1-4 - 14 TRBV7-9 TRBD1 TGTGCCAGCAGCCGGACAGGGGGCGGAGAAAAACTGTTTTTT CASSRTGGGEKLFF
TRBJ2-2 few 15 TRBV7-9 TRBD1 TGTGCCAGCAGCGGCCCGGGACAGGGGACCGGGGAGCTGTTTTTT CASSGPGQGTGELFF
TRBJ1-5 - 15 TRBV15 - TGTGCCACCAGCAGAGACAGGGCTGCGGGCCAGCCCCAGCATTTT CATSRDRAAGQPQHF
TRBJ1-5 once 13 TRBV19 - TGTGCCAGTAGTATCTCTCCTGATCAGCCCCAGCATTTT CASSISPDQPQHF
TRBJ2-7 few 15 TRBV4-2 TRBD2 TGTGCCAGCAGTCCTAGCGGGGGGGTAACCTACGAGCAGTACTTC CASSPSGGVTYEQYF
TRBJ1-5 few 16 TRBV27 TRBD1 TGTGCCAGCAGAGACAGGGGGCGCGGGTCTAGTCAGCCCCAGCATTTT CASRDRGRGSSQPQHF